A single T cell receptor beta chain is shown here with its context. Its antigen is undetermined. The sample belongs to a study of CD4 T cells in relation to SARS-CoV-2 and coronaviruses. The protocol was immunoSEQ multiplex PCR, while the TCRdb copy is restricted to in-frame clones and leaves out a portion. Among some 21,000 clones listed, roughly 69% were seen once. V was clipped by 2 bases and J by 3 bases, with 2 bases between them. Germline lookup yields CDR1 WNHNN and CDR2 SYGVQD (reference sequence). The CDR3 is 12 amino acids. The unexposed donors gave CD4+ T cells in about 2010-2019, prior to COVID-19. Isolation of CD4+ T cells took place after less than 13 days in culture. Unexposed-donor CD4+ T cells were probed with SARS-CoV-2 S/N and four cold-coronavirus spikes, cells permitting.

Sequencing was done on a sample of CD4+ T cells from PBMCs, cultured in vitro. The clonotype comes from a human donor in good health. The chain links TRBV10-1 to TRBJ2-1; D is ambiguous. This chain's CDR3 is CASSEGYNEQFF. The CDR3 coding sequence is TGCGCCAGCAGTGAGGGCTACAATGAGCAGTTCTTC.